This T cell receptor (beta chain) was identified in a study of response to subunit inactivated influenza vaccine. This clonotype was seen a few times. Each CDR3 protein is one row after TCRdb ran MiXCR on the RT-PCR reads. This sample yields around 790,000 distinct CDR3 sequences, of which around 20% are seen a single time; roughly 10% belongs to the top ten. V was pared by 2 bases and J by 6 bases, with 7 bases of the junction left unmatched. CDR1 is GTSNPN and CDR2 is SVGIG in the germline V gene (reference sequence). The CDR3 totals 15 residues. This TCR came from a man aged 45-65 years who received an inactivated influenza vaccine. The rearrangement links TRBV30 to TRBJ1-5; the match to TRBD1 covers 10 bases. Source: PBMCs from blood, taken around 5 days after vaccination. CDR3 sequence (DNA): TGTGCCTGGAGTCCGGGACAGGGGAGATTTCAGCCCCAGCATTTT. This codes for CAWSPGQGRFQPQHF.